These T cell receptor beta chains were read from a single sample in a study of blood T cells in healthy people across ages. A single record per CDR3 protein comes from TCRdb applying MiXCR to the 5' RACE reads. The sample contains approximately 800,000 distinct CDR3 sequences, 62% of which appear only once. Sequences were obtained from blood. Receptors originate from a man aged 25-40 years in good health. CDR3s include the opening cysteine and the closing phenylalanine or tryptophan. The order of the fields is clone size, V gene, D gene, J gene, CDR3 DNA, CDR3 protein. The D gene is left open where the match is weak. The listing skips clone size in some rows; elsewhere it reads once, few, many or a size class.

NA	TRBV6-2/TRBV6-3	NA	TRBJ2-3	TGTGCCAGCAGTTACAGGGGTTTCCTCACAGATACGCAGTATTTT	CASSYRGFLTDTQYF
NA	TRBV28	NA	TRBJ1-2	TGTGCCAGCACCGGCGTAGGGGTCAGGATGACCTATGGCTACACCTTC	CASTGVGVRMTYGYTF
NA	TRBV12-3/TRBV12-4	TRBD1	TRBJ2-1	TGTGCCAGCAGGGCGCGGGACAGGACTGGCAATGAGCAGTTCTTC	CASRARDRTGNEQFF
NA	TRBV3-1	NA	TRBJ2-7	TGTGCCAGCAGCCAAGAAGGAGGGACAGTTTACGAGCAGTACTTC	CASSQEGGTVYEQYF
NA	TRBV10-3	NA	TRBJ1-1	TGTGCCATCAGGGAGCGGGAGGAGAACACTGAAGCTTTCTTT	CAIREREENTEAFF
few	TRBV20-1	TRBD1	TRBJ2-1	TGCAGTGCTATCGAGACCCCGACAGGGGAGCAGTTCTTC	CSAIETPTGEQFF
NA	TRBV7-2	NA	TRBJ2-1	TGTGCCAGCAGCTTAGGAGTCCAGGGTTGGGGAGAGACCCAGTTCTTC	CASSLGVQGWGETQFF
NA	TRBV21-1	NA	TRBJ1-1	TGTGCCAGCGGCGGGCAGGCGAACACTGAAGCTTTCTTT	CASGGQANTEAFF
NA	TRBV5-1	TRBD1	TRBJ1-2	TGCGCCAGCAGCACCTGGGGACAGGCAAACTATGGCTACACCTTC	CASSTWGQANYGYTF
NA	TRBV13	NA	TRBJ1-1	TGTGCCAGCAGCCCGAGATTAGGAGCTAACACTGAAGCTTTCTTT	CASSPRLGANTEAFF
NA	TRBV7-9	NA	TRBJ2-1	TGTGCCACGCAGTACAATGAGCAGTTCTTC	CATQYNEQFF
NA	TRBV7-2	TRBD2	TRBJ2-5	TGTGCCAGCAGCTTACCTACTAGCGGGGGGCAGAAGAGGGAGACCCAGTACTTC	CASSLPTSGGQKRETQYF
once	TRBV6-2/TRBV6-3	NA	TRBJ2-7	TGTGCCAGCAGTTACTCGACGGGAATTAAGCAGTACTTC	CASSYSTGIKQYF
NA	TRBV27	NA	TRBJ2-1	TGTGCCAGCAGTTTAGGGGACGGGGATCGCGATGAGCAGTTCTTC	CASSLGDGDRDEQFF
NA	TRBV4-3	NA	TRBJ2-5	TGCGCCAGCAGCCCACGCCTAGCATCAGAGACCCAGTACTTC	CASSPRLASETQYF
NA	TRBV15	NA	TRBJ2-1	TGTGCCACCAGCGGAGATTTATCGGGTAATGAGCAGTTCTTC	CATSGDLSGNEQFF
NA	TRBV4-2	NA	TRBJ2-3	TGTGCCAGCAGCCAAGAGCCGTACAACACAGATACGCAGTATTTT	CASSQEPYNTDTQYF
NA	TRBV5-1	NA	TRBJ2-5	TGCGCCAGCACCGACGGAGGACTAGGGGGCCAAGAGACCCAGTACTTC	CASTDGGLGGQETQYF
NA	TRBV6-5	NA	TRBJ1-6	TGTGCCAGCAGTCCGATGGACAGCTCACCCCTCCACTTT	CASSPMDSSPLHF
NA	TRBV5-1	NA	TRBJ1-1	TGCGCCAGCAGCTTGGCCCGAGCCCACACTGAAGCTTTCTTT	CASSLARAHTEAFF
NA	TRBV28	TRBD1	TRBJ1-1	TGTGCCAGCAGTTTACGATTAATATACCGGGACAGGGGAGGGAGCACTGAAGCTTTCTTT	CASSLRLIYRDRGGSTEAFF